This TCR beta chain was sequenced for a study of T cells after yellow fever vaccination. Study information: Some fractions had low cell numbers, and these were prepared with SMART-Seq v4 Ultra Low Input. Regarding the study as a whole: The secondary response showed a weaker magnitude and a faster peak, day 5 versus 15. Most clones from primary vaccination resurfaced after the booster (about 95% CD4, 88% CD8). Some clonotypes, a small share, were shared between CD4 and CD8 compartments.

Many counts were recorded for this clonotype. Germline-derived CDR1 and CDR2 are LGHDT and YNNKEL (reference sequence). Deletions cut 4 bases from V and 10 bases from J, with 22 bases between. The CDR3 has 16 amino acids. In TCRdb, the 5' RACE reads were re-called with MiXCR into one record per CDR3 protein. The table shows under 55,000 distinct CDR3 sequences, with 6.6% occurring only once. The chain joins TRBV3-1 to TRBJ2-2; TRBD1 or TRBD2 may be the D gene (7 bases each). The specimen was CD8+ T cells not binding an NS4B(214-222) dextramer, sorted from PBMCs, collected approximately 47 days after the first yellow fever vaccination. This clonotype was sampled from a man between 18 and 35 years old who received the YFV17D yellow fever vaccine. The CDR3 here is CASSLNTGTAGTELFF. The CDR3 DNA follows: TGTGCCAGCAGCCTTAACACTGGGACAGCGGGGACGGAGCTGTTTTTT.